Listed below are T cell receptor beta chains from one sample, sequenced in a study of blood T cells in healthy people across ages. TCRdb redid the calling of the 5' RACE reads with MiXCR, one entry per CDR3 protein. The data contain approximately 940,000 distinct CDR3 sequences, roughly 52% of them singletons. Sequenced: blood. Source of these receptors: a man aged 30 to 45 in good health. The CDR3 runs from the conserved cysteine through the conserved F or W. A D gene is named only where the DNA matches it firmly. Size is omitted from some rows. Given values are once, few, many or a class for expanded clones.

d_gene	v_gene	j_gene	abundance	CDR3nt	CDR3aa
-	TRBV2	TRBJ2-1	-	TGTGCCAGCAGGACGACGACATACAATGAGCAGTTCTTC	CASRTTTYNEQFF
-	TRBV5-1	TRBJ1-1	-	TGCGCCAGCAGCTTGGACAGGGCGGGGAACACTGAAGCTTTCTTT	CASSLDRAGNTEAFF
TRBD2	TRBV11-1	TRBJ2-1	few	TGTGCCAGCAGCTTGGGGACTAGCTGGAACAATGAGCAGTTCTTC	CASSLGTSWNNEQFF
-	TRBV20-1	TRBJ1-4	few	TGCGCCTGCAGGGCAACTAATGAAAAACTGTTTTTT	CACRATNEKLFF
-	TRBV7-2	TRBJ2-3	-	TGTGCCAGCACCGTGACAGGTCGCGCAGATACGCAGTATTTT	CASTVTGRADTQYF
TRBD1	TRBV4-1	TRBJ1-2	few	TGCGCCAGCAGCCAGAGGGGAACAGGGGACGATGGCTACACCTTC	CASSQRGTGDDGYTF
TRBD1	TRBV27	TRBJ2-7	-	TGTGCCAGCAGTTACAGGGGAACCCGCTACGAGCAGTACTTC	CASSYRGTRYEQYF
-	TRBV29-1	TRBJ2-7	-	TGCAGCGTTGTGCCGGTTGGATCCTACGAGCAGTACTTC	CSVVPVGSYEQYF
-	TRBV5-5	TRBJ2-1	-	TGTGCCAGCAGCCCGGACCAGGGCTCCTACAATGAGCAGTTCTTC	CASSPDQGSYNEQFF
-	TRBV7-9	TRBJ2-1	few	TGTGCCAGCAGCCTTCCCGCTGGCGGACCATACAATGAGCAGTTCTTC	CASSLPAGGPYNEQFF
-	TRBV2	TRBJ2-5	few	TGTGCCAGCAGTGAATTATTAGAGACCCAGTACTTC	CASSELLETQYF
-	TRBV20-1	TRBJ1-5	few	TGCAGTGCTAGAGCAGGAGATGGCAATCAGCCCCAGCATTTT	CSARAGDGNQPQHF
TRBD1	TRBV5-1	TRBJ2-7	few	TGCGCCAGCAGCGACACAGGGGGATCCTACGAGCAGTACTTC	CASSDTGGSYEQYF
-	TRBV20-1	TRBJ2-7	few	TGCAGTGCTAGAGATACCAGGGGCGAATCCTACGAGCAGTACTTC	CSARDTRGESYEQYF
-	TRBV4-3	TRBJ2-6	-	TGCGCCAGCAGCCAAGAATGGGCTGGGGCCAACGTCCTGACTTTC	CASSQEWAGANVLTF
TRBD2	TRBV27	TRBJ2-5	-	TGTGCCAGCCGAGTACCCGGGACTAATCGAGGCGAACAGTACTTC	CASRVPGTNRGEQYF
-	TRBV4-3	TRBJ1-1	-	TGCGCCAGCAGCCAAGAATCGATAGCAGGGCGCACCGCTGAAGCTTTCTTT	CASSQESIAGRTAEAFF
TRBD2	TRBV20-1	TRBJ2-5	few	TGCAGTGCTAGAGATACACGGCGGGGGAAGACCCAGTACTTC	CSARDTRRGKTQYF
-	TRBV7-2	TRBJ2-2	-	TGTGCCAGCAGCCCCGATAGCCCCGGGGAGCTGTTTTTT	CASSPDSPGELFF
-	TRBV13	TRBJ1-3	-	TGTGCCAGCAGCTTCGGCAGCCCTGGAAACACCGTATATTTT	CASSFGSPGNTVYF
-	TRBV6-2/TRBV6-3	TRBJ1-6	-	TGTGCCAGCAGTTACCCTTCAAGGTATCGTAATTCACCCCTCCACTTT	CASSYPSRYRNSPLHF
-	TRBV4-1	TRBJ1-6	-	TGCGCCAGCAGCCAAGATCTTAAGGAAGCCAGCCTCCACTTT	CASSQDLKEASLHF
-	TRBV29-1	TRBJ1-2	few	TGCAGCGTTGAAGAAGATAAAGGGGCCTATGGCTACACCTTC	CSVEEDKGAYGYTF
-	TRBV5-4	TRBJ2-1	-	TGTGCCAGCAGCACGGGGGACCAAAATGAGCAGTTCTTC	CASSTGDQNEQFF
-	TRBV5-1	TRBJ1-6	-	TGCGCCAGCCGTGGATCCCCTAATTCACCCCTCCACTTT	CASRGSPNSPLHF
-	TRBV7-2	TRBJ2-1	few	TGTGCCAGCAGCTTAAGAAGCCCGGGGGCCTACAATGAGCAGTTCTTC	CASSLRSPGAYNEQFF
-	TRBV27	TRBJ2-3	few	TGTGCCAGCAGCTACCCGGACGTTGGTTTCACAGATACGCAGTATTTT	CASSYPDVGFTDTQYF
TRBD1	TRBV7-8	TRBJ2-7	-	TGTGCCAGCAGCATATCCCCCGGGACAGGGTACTCCGAGCAGTACTTC	CASSISPGTGYSEQYF
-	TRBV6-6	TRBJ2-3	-	TGTGCCAGCAGAGGGCAGGATCGCACAGATACGCAGTATTTT	CASRGQDRTDTQYF
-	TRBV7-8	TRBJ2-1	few	TGTGCCAGCAGCTTAGCGCGGGGCCAGACCTACAATGAGCAGTTCTTC	CASSLARGQTYNEQFF
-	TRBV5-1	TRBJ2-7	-	TGCGCCAGCAGCTTCAAGTCGGGGGCCCACGAGCAGTACTTC	CASSFKSGAHEQYF
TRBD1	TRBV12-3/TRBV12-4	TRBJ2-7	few	TGTGCCAGCAGTTTAGAGGACAGGTGGGAGCAGTACTTC	CASSLEDRWEQYF
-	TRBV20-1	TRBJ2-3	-	TGCGGTGCTACACTCGCCCGTGCCCTCACAGATACGCAGTATTTT	CGATLARALTDTQYF
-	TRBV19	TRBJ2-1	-	TGTGCCAGTAGTCGTGGGGACGGTAACAATGAGCAGTTCTTC	CASSRGDGNNEQFF
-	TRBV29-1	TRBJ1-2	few	TGCAGCGTGGGCCCCCAATATGGCTACACCTTC	CSVGPQYGYTF
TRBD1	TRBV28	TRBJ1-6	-	TGTGCCAGCTATCACCAGGGGGCTGGTTCACCCCTCCACTTT	CASYHQGAGSPLHF
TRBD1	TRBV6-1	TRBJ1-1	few	TGTGCCAGCAGTCGAAGTACCGGGACAGGGAACACTGAAGCTTTCTTT	CASSRSTGTGNTEAFF
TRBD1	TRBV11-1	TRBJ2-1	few	TGTGCCAGCAGCTTAGGTGGGCAGGGGGCAATCGGTGAGCAGTTCTTC	CASSLGGQGAIGEQFF
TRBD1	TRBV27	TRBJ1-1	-	TGCGCCAGCAGGCGCCGGGACAGAGGGACTGAAGCTTTCTTT	CASRRRDRGTEAFF
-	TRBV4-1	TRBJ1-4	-	TGCGCCAGCAGCCAAGATAGAAGGGGCGAGGGTGAAAAACTGTTTTTT	CASSQDRRGEGEKLFF
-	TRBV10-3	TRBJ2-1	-	TGTGCCATCAGTGAGTCGAACGGGTACAATGAGCAGTTCTTC	CAISESNGYNEQFF
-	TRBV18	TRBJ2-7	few	TGTGCCAGCTCACCCAATAACTACGAGCAGTACTTC	CASSPNNYEQYF
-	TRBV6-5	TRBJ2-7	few	TGTGCCAGCAGTAACCTCGACGAGCAGTACTTC	CASSNLDEQYF
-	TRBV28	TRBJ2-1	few	TGTGCCAGCAGAGTGGGGGGTCTTTACAATGAGCAGTTCTTC	CASRVGGLYNEQFF
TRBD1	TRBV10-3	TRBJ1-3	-	TGTGCCATCAGACTGACAGGGGGTATGGGAAACACCATATATTTT	CAIRLTGGMGNTIYF
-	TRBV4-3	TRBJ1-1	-	TGCGCCAGCAGCCAAGATAGAGGCAGCCGGTTTGAAGCTTTCTTT	CASSQDRGSRFEAFF
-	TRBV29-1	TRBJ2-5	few	TGCAGCGTTGCTGCCGCAGCCCAAGAGACCCAGTACTTC	CSVAAAAQETQYF
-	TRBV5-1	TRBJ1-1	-	TGCGCCAGCAGCTTGGCCAACCCTGGGGTGGTGGGCACTGAAGCTTTCTTT	CASSLANPGVVGTEAFF
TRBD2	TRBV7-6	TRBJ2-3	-	TGTGCCAGCAGCTTAGAGCCAGCGGGGTCCACAGATACGCAGTATTTT	CASSLEPAGSTDTQYF
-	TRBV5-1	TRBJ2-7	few	TGCGCCAGCAGCCCACAGGGTACAGCTATGGACGAGCAGTACTTC	CASSPQGTAMDEQYF
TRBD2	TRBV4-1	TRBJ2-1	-	TGCGCCAGCAGCCAAGCGCCCCGGGGGGGCGTCAATGAGCAGTTCTTC	CASSQAPRGGVNEQFF
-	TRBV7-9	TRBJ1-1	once	TGTGCCAGCAGCGCCCGGTGGCAGGTTGAAGGAACTGAAGCTTTCTTT	CASSARWQVEGTEAFF
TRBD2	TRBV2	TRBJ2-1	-	TGTGCCAGCAGTGACCCCCCAGCGGGGGGCTACAATGAGCAGTTCTTC	CASSDPPAGGYNEQFF
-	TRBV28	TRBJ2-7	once	TGTGCCAGCAGTTTCGGGGCAGGGATCGAGCAGTACTTC	CASSFGAGIEQYF
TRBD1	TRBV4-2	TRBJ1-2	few	TGTGCCAGCAGCCAAGATGCTCTGGACAGGGGGAGCTATGGCTACACCTTC	CASSQDALDRGSYGYTF
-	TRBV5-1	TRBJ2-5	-	TGCGCCAGCAGCCCCTCCGTGTCAGAAGAGACCCAGTACTTC	CASSPSVSEETQYF
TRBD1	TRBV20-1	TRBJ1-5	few	TGCAGTGCTGCTCTGGAGGGGGCAGGGCAGCCCCAGCATTTT	CSAALEGAGQPQHF
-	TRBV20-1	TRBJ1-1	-	TGCAGTGCTAGAGAAGGCCCTGAAGCTTTCTTT	CSAREGPEAFF
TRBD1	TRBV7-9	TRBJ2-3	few	TGTGCCAGCACCCCGGGACAGGGGGCGTCAGATACGCAGTATTTT	CASTPGQGASDTQYF
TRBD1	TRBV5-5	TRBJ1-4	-	TGTGCCAGCAGGGGGGACAGCTTCTCTACGAGTGAAAAACTGTTTTTT	CASRGDSFSTSEKLFF